The clone carrying this T cell receptor beta chain was counted between two and nine times. Its antigen is not identified. Repertoires were generated with immunoSEQ multiplex PCR, while TCRdb's copy carries only in-frame clones and drops some. The sample lists 40,000 or so clones, approximately 62% occurring once. This specimen comes from a study of radiotherapy plus CTLA-4 blockade in lung cancer. Study overall: Disease control was seen in 25% to 40% of patients, objective responses in roughly 17%. Whole-study findings and limits: Radiotherapy was combined with ipilimumab, and tumor-derived TCR clones then expanded in blood.

Per germline, CDR1 SGHTA and CDR2 FQGNSA. The CDR3 spans 17 residues. V shed 5 bases and J 2 bases; nucleotides not matched to a gene: 15. This receptor was identified in a human donor with non-small cell lung cancer who had a partial response to radiotherapy plus ipilimumab. Source: peripheral blood, taken from a patient treated with radiotherapy plus ipilimumab. The chain joins TRBV7-2 to TRBJ2-7; 7 nucleotides align to TRBD2. In nucleotides, the CDR3 is TGTGCCAGCAGCCAAAGGGGAGGGTTGCTTAACCCCTACGAGCAGTACTTC. Translation gives CASSQRGGLLNPYEQYF.